The 30 T cell receptor beta chains given below trace back to one sample, sequenced in a study of T cell changes during pregnancy in multiple sclerosis. Clones were read by immunoSEQ multiplex PCR, and TCRdb kept only the in-frame ones, dropping some. The top ten clones hold around 2% of a sample with 75,000 to 100,000 clones, almost 95% of them seen once. The source was peripheral blood, collected after pregnancy. These receptors all stem from a female donor with multiple sclerosis, enrolled in a pregnancy study.

The rearrangement joins TRBV19 to TRBJ2-1; maybe TRBD2 (6 bases). The CDR3 is 11 amino acids. Deletions cut 7 bases from V and 7 bases from J, with 8 bases between. Germline values: CDR1 LNHDA, CDR2 SQIVND (reference sequence). Written as DNA, the CDR3 is TGTGCCAGTACTGGGGGGAATGAGCAGTTCTTC. It specifies CASTGGNEQFF.

The chain recombines TRBV2 with TRBJ2-1; tentatively, D is TRBD2 (6 bases). Germline CDR1 is SNHLY and CDR2 is FYNNEI. The CDR3 consists of 14 residues. V lost 0 bases to trimming and J lost 10 bases, with 13 bases between them. The CDR3 reads CASSEARPGEEQFF. The CDR3 DNA sequence: TGTGCCAGCAGTGAAGCGCGCCCGGGGGAGGAGCAGTTCTTC. The entire variable domain, with the rest obtained from reference TRBV2 and TRBJ2-1, is as follows: EPEVTQTPSHQVTQMGQEVILRCVPISNHLYFYWYRQILGQKVEFLVSFYNNEISEKSEIFDDQFSVERPDGSNFTLKIRSTKLEDSAMYFCASSEARPGEEQFFGPGTRLTVL.

V usage is TRBV7-9 and J usage is TRBJ1-3, with 10 positions matching TRBD1. The CDR3 spans 16 residues. Germline V gene lookup returns CDR1 SEHNR and CDR2 FQNEAQ (reference sequence). V gave up 4 bases and J gave up 4 bases; unmatched junction bases: 7. CDR3 in amino acids: CASSSRDRGPGNTIYF. In DNA, the CDR3 is TGTGCCAGCAGCTCCCGGGACAGGGGACCAGGAAACACCATATATTTT.

This clone appeared a single time. The chain links TRBV9 to TRBJ1-1; no reliable D call. Germline CDR1 reads SGDLS; CDR2 reads YYNGEE. This CDR3 spans 13 amino acids. V was shortened by 3 bases and J by 8 bases, with 14 bases between the two germline ends. The CDR3 nucleotides read TGTGCCAGCAGCGGAGCCGCCAGGCGAGAAGCTTTCTTT. It encodes CASSGAARREAFF.

V usage is TRBV4-2 and J usage is TRBJ2-3; TRBD2 matches at 11 bases. J gave up 4 bases and V 4 bases, and 13 bases lay outside the gene matches. Germline lookup yields CDR1 LGHNA and CDR2 YNFKEQ. This CDR3 spans 18 amino acids. The CDR3 nucleotides read TGTGCCAGCAGCCTACGGGGGGCGACTAGCGGGGCGGCAGATACGCAGTATTTT. This translates into CASSLRGATSGAADTQYF.

The gene calls are TRBV4-3 and TRBJ1-2, with 7 nucleotides matching TRBD1. CDR1 is LGHNA and CDR2 is YSLEER in the germline V gene. CDR3 size: 18 residues. J was trimmed by 0 bases and V by 1 base; bases with no gene match: 11. As DNA, the CDR3 is TGCGCCAGCAGCCAAGTTACGGGACAGAGAGCCCCTAACTATGGCTACACCTTC. Translation gives CASSQVTGQRAPNYGYTF.

The V and J genes are TRBV11-2 and TRBJ1-1, with D possibly being TRBD1 (6 bases). The CDR3 runs 15 residues. V was cut by 5 bases and J by 2 bases, with 15 bases left in between. From germline, CDR1 is SGHAT and CDR2 FQNNGV. Here the CDR3 reads CASSPRQVVNTEAFF. DNA of the CDR3: TGTGCCAGCAGCCCCAGACAGGTCGTCAACACTGAAGCTTTCTTT.

The table lists this clone with a count of one. The chain couples TRBV5-1 to TRBJ1-3; D ambiguous. Germline CDR1 reads SGHRS; CDR2 reads YFSETQ. The CDR3 has 15 amino acids. Trimming took off 4 bases at V and 0 bases at J, with 11 bases between the two ends. DNA for the CDR3: TGCGCCAGCAGCGTGACTGACGACTCTGGAAACACCATATATTTT. This sequence encodes CASSVTDDSGNTIYF. Drawing the rest from reference TRBV5-1 and TRBJ1-3, the complete variable domain is KAGVTQTPRYLIKTRGQQVTLSCSPISGHRSVSWYQQTPGQGLQFLFEYFSETQRNKGNFPGRFSGRQFSNSRSEMNVSTLELGDSALYLCASSVTDDSGNTIYFGEGSWLTVV.

V usage is TRBV7-9 and J usage is TRBJ2-5, with 7 positions matching TRBD2. With 5 bases clipped from V and 4 bases from J, the junction kept 7 bases outside the gene matches. The germline V gene has CDR1 SEHNR and CDR2 FQNEAQ (reference sequence). The length of the CDR3 is 14 residues. The CDR3 loop is CASSTPWGGETQYF. The CDR3 region has the DNA TGTGCCAGCAGCACTCCTTGGGGGGGAGAGACCCAGTACTTC.

The chain has TRBV5-1 and TRBJ1-2, with D perhaps TRBD1 (6 bases). The germline CDR1 and CDR2 sequences are SGHRS and YFSETQ. V lost 4 bases and J lost 4, with 14 bases in between. The CDR3 length is 14 residues. CDR3 loop: CASSLTGQTYGYTF. In nucleotides, the CDR3 is TGCGCCAGCAGCCTAACCGGACAGACCTATGGCTACACCTTC.

The chain couples TRBV6-5 to TRBJ2-1, with a weak D call TRBD2 (6 bases). Between the trimmed V and J ends, which lost 11 bases and 10 bases, there was a span of 18 bases. The CDR3 length is 12 residues. Germline V CDR1 and CDR2: MNHEY, SVGAGI. Written as DNA, the CDR3 is TGTGCCGTCGGGACTCGGCTCAGGGAGCAGTTCTTC. Protein product: CAVGTRLREQFF.

The gene calls are TRBV6-1 and TRBJ1-2, with unresolved D. The CDR3 consists of 12 residues. From germline, CDR1 is MNHNS and CDR2 SASEGT. V was trimmed by 5 bases and J by 4 bases, leaving 8 bases between them. The CDR3 DNA is TGTGCCAGCAGTCCGGTACCCTATGGCTACACCTTC. Translating it yields CASSPVPYGYTF.

J is TRBJ1-2 and V is TRBV7-8, with 8 positions matching TRBD1. The junction had 11 bases not matched to a gene; V was cut back by 3 bases and J by 8 bases. This CDR3 has 15 residues. Per germline, CDR1 SGHVS and CDR2 FQNEAQ. In nucleotides, the CDR3 is TGTGCCAGCAGCTTGTCAGGGGGCGCTTTTTCCGGCTACACCTTC. The encoded protein is CASSLSGGAFSGYTF. The entire variable domain, with the rest obtained from reference TRBV7-8 and TRBJ1-2, is as follows: GAGVSQSPRYKVAKRGQDVALRCDPISGHVSLFWYQQALGQGPEFLTYFQNEAQLDKSGLPSDRFFAERPEGSVSTLKIQRTQQEDSAVYLCASSLSGGAFSGYTFGSGTRLTVV.

The chain is built from TRBV9 and TRBJ2-7; 8 positions agree with TRBD1. Germline V gene data show CDR1 as SGDLS and CDR2 as YYNGEE. The length of the CDR3 is 14 residues. Trimming removed 4 bases from V and 1 base from J; junction bases left unmatched: 4. The chain's CDR3 is CASSTRGLSYEQYF. CDR3 nucleotides: TGTGCCAGCAGCACCAGGGGGCTATCCTACGAGCAGTACTTC.

The chain combines TRBV29-1 with TRBJ1-1, with D possibly matching TRBD1 (5 bases). Germline-derived CDR1 and CDR2 are SQVTM and ANQGSEA. The CDR3 covers 15 residues. The germline V and J ends were trimmed by 4 bases and 4 bases, with 19 bases remaining between them. The CDR3, as DNA: TGCAGCGTTGGAAGGTGGGGCTTAGCACCCACTGAAGCTTTCTTT. Translated: CSVGRWGLAPTEAFF.

The J gene is TRBJ1-1, the V gene TRBV19, with 7 positions matching TRBD1. The CDR3 runs 14 residues. The ends lost 4 bases at V and 5 bases at J; junction bases unmatched: 7. The germline V gene has CDR1 LNHDA and CDR2 SQIVND (reference sequence). The CDR3 is CASSKFTGDTEAFF. DNA for the CDR3: TGTGCCAGTAGTAAATTCACAGGGGATACTGAAGCTTTCTTT.

The CDR3 is CASSTRLTNEKLFF. CDR3 bases: TGTGCCAGCAGTACCAGGTTGACTAATGAAAAACTGTTTTTT. This chain uses TRBV27 with TRBJ1-4; D unresolved. There are 14 residues in the CDR3. Between the trimmed V and J ends, which lost 5 bases and 2 bases, there was a span of 9 bases. CDR1 and CDR2 (germline): MNHEY, SMNVEV (reference sequence).

This clone was detected a few times. The chain employs TRBV30 and TRBJ1-1, with TRBD1 as a possible D gene (5 bases). Germline V gives CDR1 GTSNPN, CDR2 SVGIG (reference sequence). Trimming took 6 bases from V and 1 from J, leaving 9 bases between them. The CDR3 has 12 amino acids. The CDR3 loop is CACDRSNTEAFF. CDR3 DNA: TGTGCCTGCGACAGATCGAACACTGAAGCTTTCTTT.

The chain has TRBV7-2 and TRBJ1-2, with TRBD1 identical over 8 bases. CDR1 SGHTA and CDR2 FQGNSA come from the germline V gene. Trimming at V came to 3 bases and at J to 8 bases, leaving 8 bases not matched to a gene. The CDR3 length is 14 residues. CDR3 loop: CASSFAGQGWGYTF. Written as DNA, the CDR3 is TGTGCCAGCAGCTTTGCCGGACAGGGTTGGGGCTACACCTTC.

This chain joins TRBV6-5 and TRBJ2-5, with 8 bases matching TRBD1. The J call may be faulty, since TRBJ2-7 better matches the DNA end. The CDR3 consists of 14 residues. Germline loops: CDR1 MNHEY, CDR2 SVGAGI. As DNA, the CDR3 is TGTGCCAGCAGTCCTAGGACAGGGCCCTACGAGCAGTACTTC. Its translation: CASSPRTGPYEQYF.

The chain links TRBV28 to TRBJ1-2; maybe TRBD1 (6 bases). The CDR3 sequence is 12 residues long. Germline values: CDR1 MDHEN, CDR2 SYDVKM. Trimming removed 7 bases from V and 4 bases from J, with 10 bases in between. DNA of the CDR3: TGTGCCAGCACGCAGGGGAGCTATGGCTACACCTTC. Amino acids: CASTQGSYGYTF.

The gene calls are TRBV7-9 and TRBJ1-2, with D possibly matching TRBD1 (5 bases). V lost 5 bases to trimming and J lost 4 bases, with 11 bases between them. The CDR3 runs to 13 residues. In germline, CDR1 is SEHNR, CDR2 FQNEAQ (reference sequence). The CDR3: CASSPDTSYGYTF. Written as DNA, the CDR3 is TGTGCCAGCAGCCCGGACACGTCCTATGGCTACACCTTC.

The chain joins TRBV21-1 to TRBJ2-2; the tabulated D call, TRBD1, remains unverified against the DNA. TRBV21-1 is a recognized pseudogene. This CDR3 contains 16 residues. The CDR3 DNA follows: TGTGCCAGCAGCGGACCTACAGGGTCGGTGACCGGGGAGCTGTTTTTT. Amino acid sequence: CASSGPTGSVTGELFF.

The rearrangement joins TRBV5-1 to TRBJ1-1; 7 bases fit TRBD1. The germline CDR1 and CDR2 sequences are SGHRS and YFSETQ. V lost 0 bases, J lost 4 bases, and 12 bases stayed unmatched. This CDR3 contains 17 residues. This CDR3 reads CASSLEGVKAGGTEAFF. Here the CDR3 DNA reads TGCGCCAGCAGCTTGGAAGGGGTTAAAGCAGGGGGCACTGAAGCTTTCTTT.

The chain carries TRBV4-2 and TRBJ1-2, with 9 bases fitting TRBD1. The CDR3 covers 18 residues. Germline loops: CDR1 LGHNA, CDR2 YNFKEQ. V trimming: 0 bases; J trimming: 5 bases; junction bases outside the gene matches: 13. This chain's CDR3 is CASSQELTGTGLTYGYTF. Here the CDR3 DNA reads TGTGCCAGCAGCCAAGAGTTGACCGGGACAGGGCTCACTTATGGCTACACCTTC.

The rearrangement links TRBV2 to TRBJ1-5, with D hard to call. V was clipped by 2 bases and J by 3 bases, with 11 bases between them. Germline V gene lookup returns CDR1 SNHLY and CDR2 FYNNEI. This CDR3 is 15 amino acids long. CDR3 DNA sequence: TGTGCCAGCAGTGAAAGGAGGGTGATCAATCAGCCCCAGCATTTT. Translating gives CASSERRVINQPQHF.

The chain carries TRBV1 and TRBJ2-7; the table's D gene call, TRBD2, was not cross checked with the DNA. TRBV1 is described as a pseudogene. The CDR3 extends over 16 amino acids. The CDR3 nucleotides are TGCACCAGCAGCTCCGCTAGCGGGGGGAGCTCCTACGAGCAGTACTTC. Its protein is CTSSSASGGSSYEQYF.

J is TRBJ2-6 and V is TRBV25-1; 8 positions match TRBD1. Per the germline V gene, CDR1 is MGHDK and CDR2 is SYGVNS. V was pared by 7 bases and J by 0 bases, with 11 bases of the junction left unmatched. This CDR3 contains 18 residues. DNA of the CDR3: TGTGCCAGCACTAATGACAGGGGAAAGGTCTCTGGGGCCAACGTCCTGACTTTC. This encodes CASTNDRGKVSGANVLTF.

This clone was found once. This chain links TRBV4-1 with TRBJ1-5, with no clear D. The CDR3 extends over 15 amino acids. Germline CDR1 reads MGHRA; CDR2 reads YSYEKL. Trimming shortened V by 6 bases and J by 5 bases, and 17 bases separated the two germline ends. CDR3 residues: CASSPVTDDYQPQHF. CDR3 nucleotides: TGCGCCAGCAGTCCGGTAACAGACGATTATCAGCCCCAGCATTTT.

V and J are TRBV7-6 and TRBJ2-2; 9 bases map to TRBD1. The V and J ends lost 2 bases and 4 bases, in that order; junction bases with no gene match: 8. CDR3 length: 17 residues. CDR1 and CDR2 from the germline V gene are SGHVS and FNYEAQ. This CDR3 is CASSLITGQGPTGELFF. DNA of the CDR3: TGTGCCAGCAGCTTAATTACTGGACAGGGGCCCACCGGGGAGCTGTTTTTT.